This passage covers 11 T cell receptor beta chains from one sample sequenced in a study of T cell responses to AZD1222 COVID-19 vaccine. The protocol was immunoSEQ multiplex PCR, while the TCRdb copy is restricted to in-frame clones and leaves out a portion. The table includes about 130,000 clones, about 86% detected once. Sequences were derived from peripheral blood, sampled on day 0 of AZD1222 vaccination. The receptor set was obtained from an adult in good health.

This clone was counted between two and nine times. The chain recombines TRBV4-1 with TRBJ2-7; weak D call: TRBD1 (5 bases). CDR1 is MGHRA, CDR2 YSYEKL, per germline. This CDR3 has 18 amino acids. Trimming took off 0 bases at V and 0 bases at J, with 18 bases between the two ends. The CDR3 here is CASSQEGQVPQLSYEQYF. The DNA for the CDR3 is TGCGCCAGCAGCCAAGAGGGGCAGGTTCCCCAACTCTCCTACGAGCAGTACTTC.

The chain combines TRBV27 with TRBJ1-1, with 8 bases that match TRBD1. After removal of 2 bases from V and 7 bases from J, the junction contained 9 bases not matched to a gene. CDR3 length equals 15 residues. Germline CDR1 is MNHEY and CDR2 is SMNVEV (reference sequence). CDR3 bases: TGTGCCAGCAGTTTAGGACAGGGCGGAGCGGGTGAAGCTTTCTTT. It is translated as CASSLGQGGAGEAFF.

CDR3 nucleotides: TGTGCCAGCAGTTTTATGGGCGGGGGCTACACCTTC. This codes for CASSFMGGGYTF. The V call is TRBV27, the J call TRBJ1-2; D not certain. The CDR3 contains 12 residues. Deletions cut 3 bases from V and 8 bases from J, with 10 bases between. Germline assignment: CDR1 MNHEY and CDR2 SMNVEV (reference sequence).

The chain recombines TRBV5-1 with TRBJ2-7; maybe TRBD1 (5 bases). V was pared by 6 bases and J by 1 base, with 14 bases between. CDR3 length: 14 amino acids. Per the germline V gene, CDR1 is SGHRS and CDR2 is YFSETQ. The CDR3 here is CASKLFDSSYEQYF. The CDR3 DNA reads TGCGCCAGCAAGCTATTCGACAGTTCCTACGAGCAGTACTTC. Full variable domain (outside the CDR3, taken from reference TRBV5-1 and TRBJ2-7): KAGVTQTPRYLIKTRGQQVTLSCSPISGHRSVSWYQQTPGQGLQFLFEYFSETQRNKGNFPGRFSGRQFSNSRSEMNVSTLELGDSALYLCASKLFDSSYEQYFGPGTRLTVT.

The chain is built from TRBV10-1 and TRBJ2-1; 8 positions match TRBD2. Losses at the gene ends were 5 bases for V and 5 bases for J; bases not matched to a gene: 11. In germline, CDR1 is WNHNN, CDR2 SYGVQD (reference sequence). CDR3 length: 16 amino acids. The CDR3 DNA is TGCGCCAGCAGTAAGGAGATAGCGGGGCCCAACAATGAGCAGTTCTTC. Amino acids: CASSKEIAGPNNEQFF.

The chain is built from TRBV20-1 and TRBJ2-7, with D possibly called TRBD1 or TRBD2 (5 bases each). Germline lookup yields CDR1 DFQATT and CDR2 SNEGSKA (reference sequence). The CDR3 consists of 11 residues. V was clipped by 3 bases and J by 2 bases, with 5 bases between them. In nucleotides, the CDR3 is TGCAGTGCTAGGGGGGCCTACGAGCAGTACTTC. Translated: CSARGAYEQYF.

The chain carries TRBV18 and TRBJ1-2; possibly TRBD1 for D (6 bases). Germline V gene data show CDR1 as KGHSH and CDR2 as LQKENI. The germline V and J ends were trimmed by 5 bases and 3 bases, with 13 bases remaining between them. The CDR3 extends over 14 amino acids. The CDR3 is CASSATEGDYGYTF. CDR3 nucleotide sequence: TGTGCCAGCTCAGCCACTGAGGGGGACTATGGCTACACCTTC.

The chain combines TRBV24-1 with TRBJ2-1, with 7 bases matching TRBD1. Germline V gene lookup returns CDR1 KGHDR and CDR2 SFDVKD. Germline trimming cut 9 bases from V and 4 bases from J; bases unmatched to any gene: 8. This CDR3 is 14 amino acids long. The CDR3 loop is CATWPGGTYNEQFF. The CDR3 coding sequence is TGTGCCACCTGGCCAGGGGGAACTTACAATGAGCAGTTCTTC.

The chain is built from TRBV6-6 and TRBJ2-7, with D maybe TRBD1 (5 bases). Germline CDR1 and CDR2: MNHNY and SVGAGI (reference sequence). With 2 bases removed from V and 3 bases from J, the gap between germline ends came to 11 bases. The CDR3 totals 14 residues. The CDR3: CASSYGWGHYEQYF. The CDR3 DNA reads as TGTGCCAGCAGTTACGGGTGGGGCCACTACGAGCAGTACTTC.

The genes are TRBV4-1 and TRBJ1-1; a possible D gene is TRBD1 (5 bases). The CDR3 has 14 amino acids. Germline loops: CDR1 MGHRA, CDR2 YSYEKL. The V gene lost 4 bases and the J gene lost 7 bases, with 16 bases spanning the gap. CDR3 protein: CASSLTGGPNEAFF. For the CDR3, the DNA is TGCGCCAGCAGCCTAACAGGTGGACCAAATGAAGCTTTCTTT.

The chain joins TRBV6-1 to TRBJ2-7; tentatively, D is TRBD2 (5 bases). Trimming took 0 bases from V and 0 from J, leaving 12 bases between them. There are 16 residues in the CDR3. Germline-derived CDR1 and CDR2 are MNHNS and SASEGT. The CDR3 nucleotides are TGTGCCAGCAGTGAAGCGGAGGCAGGTGGCTCCTACGAGCAGTACTTC. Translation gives CASSEAEAGGSYEQYF.